Here is one TCR beta chain with its context. Only in-frame clones appear in the TCRdb table, and some are missing; sequencing was by immunoSEQ multiplex PCR. In the table there are over 400,000 clones, roughly nine tenths of which are singletons. The source of the sample is a study of blood T cell repertoires in COVID-19. The CDR3 is made up of 14 amino acids. Germline values: CDR1 KGHSH, CDR2 LQKENI. V was trimmed by 2 bases and J by 3 bases, leaving 10 bases between them. This sequence originates from a woman aged 45-65 years with COVID-19, enrolled during active disease. V and J are TRBV18 and TRBJ1-1; D unclear. The specimen sequenced was peripheral blood. The CDR3 DNA reads as TGTGCCAGCTCACCAGCCGGAGAGTACACTGAAGCTTTCTTT. Translated, it gives CASSPAGEYTEAFF.